A single sample is the source of the 24 T cell receptor beta chains below, sequenced in a study of regulatory T cells in long-lasting Graves disease listed by TCRdb under 2021. The sample's time point label, in plain terms: newly diagnosed GD, antithyroid drugs for less than 3 months. For both TCR sequencing and RNA sequencing, RNA was extracted from PBMCs in TRIzol. Libraries were prepared through multiplex PCR. Reads for this sample came from an Illumina HiSeq 4000. iRepertoire HTBI primers and Arm-PCR amplification of CDR3 regions were used to construct TCR beta libraries. Using fastp at Q25 and MiXCR, TCRdb reprocessed the public reads and kept productive beta chains. Records with the same CDR3 protein are collapsed into one entry carrying the most frequent genes and DNA. Across this sample there are under 450,000 distinct CDR3 sequences, with around 15% seen only once. The ten largest make up 20% to 25% of the sample.

In addition, the sample was reused for a study of T cells in Graves' hyperthyroidism and ophthalmopathy.

The sequences come from peripheral blood mononuclear cells (PBMCs), collected at new diagnosis, from a patient treated with antithyroid drugs. The source is a woman aged 18-35 years with Graves disease. Donor details come from another sample of the same person, matched by shared clones.

This clonotype came up many times. The chain links TRBV11-2 to TRBJ1-2; 7 bases agree with TRBD1. The CDR3 spans 15 residues. Germline V CDR1 and CDR2: SGHAT, FQNNGV. V dropped 5 bases and J dropped 3; count of bases not matched to a gene: 9. In DNA form, the CDR3 reads TGTGCCAGCAGCACCCCCAGGGGGAAAGACTATGGCTACACCTTC. Translation gives CASSTPRGKDYGYTF. Filled out from reference TRBV11-2 and TRBJ1-2, the complete variable domain reads EAGVAQSPRYKIIEKRQSVAFWCNPISGHATLYWYQQILGQGPKLLIQFQNNGVVDDSQLPKDRFSAERLKGVDSTLKIQPAKLEDSAVYLCASSTPRGKDYGYTFGSGTRLTVV.

With regard to this clonotype: This may be a read error: a much more frequent sequence differs by one nucleotide. This chain links TRBV5-8 with TRBJ2-1, with TRBD2 as a possible D gene (5 bases). The CDR3 runs 12 residues. Germline V gives CDR1 SGHTS, CDR2 YDEGEE. CDR3 residues: CANSLEEDEQFF. CDR3 bases: TGTGCCAACAGCTTGGAGGAGGATGAGCAGTTCTTC.

This clonotype was seen at least ten times. The chain employs TRBV18 and TRBJ1-2, with D possibly being TRBD1 (5 bases). V was shortened by 8 bases and J by 5 bases, with 15 bases between the two germline ends. The CDR3 extends over 13 amino acids. Germline-derived CDR1 and CDR2 are KGHSH and LQKENI. The CDR3 sequence is CASRVGAPYGYTF. The CDR3 DNA follows: TGTGCCAGCCGGGTCGGGGCACCATATGGCTACACCTTC. Full variable domain (missing parts from reference TRBV18 and TRBJ1-2): NAGVMQNPRHLVRRRGQEARLRCSPMKGHSHVYWYRQLPEEGLKFMVYLQKENIIDESGMPKERFSAEFPKEGPSILRIQQVVRGDSAAYFCASRVGAPYGYTFGSGTRLTVV.

This clonotype showed up many times. V and J are TRBV11-2 and TRBJ2-1; TRBD1 or TRBD2 may be the D gene (6 bases each). From germline, CDR1 is SGHAT and CDR2 FQNNGV. The CDR3 extends over 17 amino acids. Deletions cut 5 bases from V and 8 bases from J, with 25 bases between. The chain's CDR3 is CASSLSSWGAIFHEQFF. The CDR3 coding sequence is TGTGCCAGCAGCCTATCGTCCTGGGGGGCTATTTTCCATGAGCAGTTCTTC. Together with reference TRBV11-2 and TRBJ2-1, the CDR3 gives the full variable domain: EAGVAQSPRYKIIEKRQSVAFWCNPISGHATLYWYQQILGQGPKLLIQFQNNGVVDDSQLPKDRFSAERLKGVDSTLKIQPAKLEDSAVYLCASSLSSWGAIFHEQFFGPGTRLTVL.

The sample holds many counts of this clonotype. The chain carries TRBV6-1 and TRBJ2-5; 10 bases are a match to TRBD2. The CDR3 contains 16 residues. Losses at the gene ends were 5 bases for V and 3 bases for J; bases not matched to a gene: 9. Germline V gene sequence: CDR1 MNHNS, CDR2 SASEGT. The CDR3 region is CASSPSRAGGKETQYF. The CDR3 DNA reads TGTGCCAGCAGTCCCTCGCGAGCGGGGGGGAAAGAGACCCAGTACTTC.

V gene TRBV6-1 combines with J gene TRBJ2-2; D remains unclear. The germline V gene encodes CDR1 MNHNS and CDR2 SASEGT. The CDR3 totals 16 residues. V dropped 11 bases and J dropped 4 bases, with 23 bases sitting between them. The DNA for the CDR3 is TGTGCCGGCGCGGTTTCGTGGCAGAGGCCCACCGGGGAGCTGTTTTTT. Translated: CAGAVSWQRPTGELFF.

In this sample, this clonotype turned up many times. The CDR3 region is CASSMDVQNTGELFF. CDR3 bases: TGTGCCAGCAGTATGGACGTACAGAACACCGGGGAGCTGTTTTTT. This chain uses TRBV27 with TRBJ2-2; D not resolved. The CDR3 totals 15 residues. The V and J ends lost 5 bases and 1 base respectively, with 11 bases between them. The germline V gene has CDR1 MNHEY and CDR2 SMNVEV (reference sequence).

This clonotype was detected a few times. The chain couples TRBV27 to TRBJ1-5; D not resolved. The CDR3 runs to 16 residues. V shed 4 bases and J shed 3 bases, with 16 bases lying between them. The germline CDR1 and CDR2 sequences are MNHEY and SMNVEV (reference sequence). The CDR3 sequence is CASSSGPNPINQPQHF. The CDR3 coding sequence is TGTGCCAGCAGTTCAGGACCTAACCCCATCAATCAGCCCCAGCATTTT.

This clonotype was seen many times. The V gene is TRBV5-1, the J gene TRBJ2-1; 10 bases match TRBD1. CDR3 length: 15 residues. Germline lookup yields CDR1 SGHRS and CDR2 YFSETQ. V gave up 1 base and J gave up 6 bases; unmatched junction bases: 4. CDR3 coding DNA: TGCGCCAGCAGCTTGATGGGGACAGGGGTCAATGAGCAGTTCTTC. It specifies CASSLMGTGVNEQFF.

Ten or more counts support this clonotype. The DNA for the CDR3 is TGTGCCAGCAGCCAACGAGCGGGGGCGATAGCCAAAAACATTCAGTACTTC. It specifies CASSQRAGAIAKNIQYF. The V gene is TRBV3-1, the J gene TRBJ2-4; 8 bases align to TRBD2. The CDR3 covers 17 residues. Per germline, CDR1 LGHDT and CDR2 YNNKEL (reference sequence). Trimming at V came to 2 bases and at J to 0 bases, leaving 6 bases not matched to a gene.

The table lists this clonotype with many counts. The chain combines TRBV5-1 with TRBJ2-5; D uncertain. There are 16 residues in the CDR3. CDR1 and CDR2 from the germline V gene are SGHRS and YFSETQ. Trimming cost V 4 bases and J 4 bases, with 20 bases left between them. As DNA, the CDR3 is TGCGCCAGCAGCCGCGGACCGCGTAATTCCAGAGAGACCCAGTACTTC. Protein sequence: CASSRGPRNSRETQYF.

This clonotype appeared a few times. CDR3 sequence reads: CASSQIVSSGANVLTF. CDR3 nucleotide sequence: TGCGCCAGCAGCCAGATTGTTAGCTCTGGGGCCAACGTCCTGACTTTC. The V and J genes are TRBV4-1 and TRBJ2-6; D not resolved. Trimming shortened V by 3 bases and J by 0 bases, and 9 bases separated the two germline ends. From germline, CDR1 is MGHRA and CDR2 YSYEKL. The CDR3 contains 16 residues.

This clonotype was counted between two and nine times. The J gene is TRBJ1-1, the V gene TRBV7-8, with D possibly matching TRBD1 (6 bases). In germline, CDR1 is SGHVS, CDR2 FQNEAQ. Trimming removed 4 bases at V and 5 bases at J, with 11 bases between. The CDR3 sequence is 13 residues long. The CDR3 DNA reads as TGTGCCAGCAGCTCCGAAGGGGGGACTGAAGCTTTCTTT. Translated, it gives CASSSEGGTEAFF.

Ten or more counts support this clonotype. V gene TRBV5-1 combines with J gene TRBJ1-1; TRBD1 agrees at 7 bases. The CDR3 sequence is 15 residues long. Per germline, CDR1 SGHRS and CDR2 YFSETQ. V gave up 4 bases and J gave up 0 bases; unmatched junction bases: 6. The CDR3 sequence is CASSGTDYMNTEAFF. The CDR3 DNA reads TGCGCCAGCAGCGGGACAGACTACATGAACACTGAAGCTTTCTTT.

This clonotype has more than one count but fewer than ten. This may arise from a read error, as a much more abundant clone is one base away. This sequence joins TRBV6-5 and TRBJ2-2, with D tentatively TRBD2 (5 bases). The V gene's germline CDR1 is MNHEY and CDR2 SVGAGI. This CDR3 spans 15 amino acids. CDR3 DNA sequence: TGTGCCAGCAGTTCCGAACTAGGGAACACCGGGGAGCTGGTTTTT. Translating gives CASSSELGNTGELVF.

This clonotype was seen a handful of times. The V call is TRBV19, the J call TRBJ1-5; D may be TRBD1 (5 bases). Looked up from germline, CDR1 is LNHDA and CDR2 is SQIVND (reference sequence). CDR3 length: 14 residues. V was pared by 2 bases and J by 4 bases, with 9 bases between. CDR3 bases: TGTGCCAGTAGTATATTGAGGGGAAATCAGCCCCAGCATTTT. Translation gives CASSILRGNQPQHF. Full variable domain (remainder filled in from reference TRBV19 and TRBJ1-5): DGGITQSPKYLFRKEGQNVTLSCEQNLNHDAMYWYRQDPGQGLRLIYYSQIVNDFQKGDIAEGYSVSREKKESFPLTVTSAQKNPTAFYLCASSILRGNQPQHFGDGTRLSIL.

J is TRBJ1-5 and V is TRBV20-1; 11 bases fit TRBD1. From germline, CDR1 is DFQATT and CDR2 SNEGSKA (reference sequence). The ends lost 2 bases at V and 6 bases at J; junction bases unmatched: 6. This CDR3 region has 15 residues. CDR3 loop: CSARQSGTGGQPQHF. The CDR3 nucleotides read TGCAGTGCTAGACAGAGTGGGACAGGGGGTCAGCCCCAGCATTTT.

This clonotype showed up just a few times. This sequence joins TRBV5-1 and TRBJ2-2, with 10 bases lining up with TRBD2. Trimming cost V 8 bases and J 1 base; bases outside gene matches: 2. The CDR3 has 14 amino acids. Germline loops: CDR1 SGHRS, CDR2 YFSETQ. CDR3 coding DNA: TGCGCCAGTCAGCGGGAGGGGAACACCGGGGAGCTGTTTTTT. This sequence encodes CASQREGNTGELFF.

The chain has TRBV7-3 and TRBJ1-1; D is unclear. The CDR3 has 17 amino acids. Germline V gene sequence: CDR1 SGHTA, CDR2 FQGTGA. The ends were cut back, 4 bases at V and 0 bases at J, with 18 bases in the middle. CDR3 residues: CASSSGRTARLNTEAFF. In DNA, the CDR3 is TGTGCCAGCAGCTCCGGACGGACCGCCCGTCTGAACACTGAAGCTTTCTTT. Full variable domain (outside the CDR3, taken from reference TRBV7-3 and TRBJ1-1): GAGVSQTPSNKVTEKGKYVELRCDPISGHTALYWYRQSLGQGPEFLIYFQGTGAADDSGLPNDRFFAVRPEGSVSTLKIQRTERGDSAVYLCASSSGRTARLNTEAFFGQGTRLTVV.

The genes are TRBV6-1 and TRBJ2-1, with D perhaps matching TRBD1 (6 bases). Trimming removed 2 bases from V and 1 base from J, with 9 bases in between. The CDR3 length is 15 residues. Looked up from germline, CDR1 is MNHNS and CDR2 is SASEGT. CDR3 loop: CASSEYGQSYNEQFF. Written as DNA, the CDR3 is TGTGCCAGCAGTGAATACGGACAGTCCTACAATGAGCAGTTCTTC.

This clonotype was counted between two and nine times. The V gene is TRBV7-2, the J gene TRBJ1-2, with TRBD1 identical over 10 bases. This CDR3 region has 14 residues. The germline V gene encodes CDR1 SGHTA and CDR2 FQGNSA. V dropped 5 bases and J dropped 7; count of bases not matched to a gene: 7. The CDR3 loop is CASSPGQGRSGYTF. CDR3 bases: TGTGCCAGCAGCCCGGGACAGGGGAGATCTGGCTACACCTTC.

The sample holds many counts of this clonotype. The rearrangement joins TRBV20-1 to TRBJ2-3, with a tentative D call TRBD1 (6 bases). This CDR3 has 14 residues. Germline-derived CDR1 and CDR2 are DFQATT and SNEGSKA (reference sequence). The V gene lost 5 bases and the J gene lost 5 bases, with 17 bases spanning the gap. The CDR3 loop is CSARPYGGRDTQYF. DNA of the CDR3: TGCAGTGCTCGCCCCTATGGGGGCAGAGATACGCAGTATTTT.

This clonotype was picked up many times. The chain combines TRBV11-2 with TRBJ1-1, with D perhaps matching TRBD1 (6 bases). The CDR3 runs 15 residues. The V gene lost 5 bases and the J gene lost 0 bases, with 13 bases spanning the gap. Germline CDR1 and CDR2: SGHAT and FQNNGV. The CDR3 coding sequence is TGTGCCAGCAGCCCCAGGACAGCCATGAACACTGAAGCTTTCTTT. It encodes CASSPRTAMNTEAFF.

Comment on this clonotype: One end of the junction varies from germline; a read error may be responsible. V gene TRBV2 combines with J gene TRBJ1-2; 7 positions match TRBD1. CDR1 and CDR2 from the germline V gene are SNHLY and FYNNEI. There are 15 residues in the CDR3. The CDR3 DNA reads as TGCGCCAGCAGCCAGAATGATGGGACAGTCAATGGCTACACCTTC. Its protein product is CASSQNDGTVNGYTF.